The 10 T cell receptor beta chains below were found in one sample sequenced in a study of T cells after yellow fever vaccination (dated 2019 in TCRdb). This specimen's treatment or condition label, interpreted: live attenuated yellow fever vaccine strain. Library construction relied on 5' RACE. The instrument given in TCRdb is Illumina HiSeq 2500. TCRdb ran its own pipeline on the public reads, namely fastp trimming at Q25 and MiXCR clone calling, and kept in-frame beta chains. Merged by CDR3 protein, the rows form single entries marked with the most common genes and DNA. Within this sample are a few hundred thousand distinct CDR3 sequences, with about 17% of them counted one time only. The ten biggest clones cover 17% of the sample. The specimen comprised PBMCs, sampled 4 to 6 days after the first yellow fever vaccination. The origin of the receptors is a man aged 18-30 years who received the YFV17D yellow fever vaccine.

The chain recombines TRBV7-3 with TRBJ2-1; D perhaps matches TRBD2 (5 bases). V was shortened by 1 base and J by 6 bases, with 7 bases between the two germline ends. Germline loops: CDR1 SGHTA, CDR2 FQGTGA. The CDR3 runs to 13 residues. The CDR3 loop reads CASSLIGSNEQFF. CDR3 sequence (DNA): TGTGCCAGCAGCTTAATAGGGAGCAATGAGCAGTTCTTC.

At least ten counts were recorded for this clonotype. The genes are TRBV5-1 and TRBJ2-5; 8 bases agree with TRBD1. The germline V gene has CDR1 SGHRS and CDR2 YFSETQ. Trimming removed 4 bases from V and 5 bases from J; junction bases left unmatched: 7. The CDR3 sequence is 14 residues long. The CDR3 spells CASSLGQGKETQYF. CDR3 sequence (DNA): TGCGCCAGCAGCCTAGGACAGGGAAAGGAGACCCAGTACTTC. The whole variable domain, filled in from reference TRBV5-1 and TRBJ2-5, reads KAGVTQTPRYLIKTRGQQVTLSCSPISGHRSVSWYQQTPGQGLQFLFEYFSETQRNKGNFPGRFSGRQFSNSRSEMNVSTLELGDSALYLCASSLGQGKETQYFGPGTRLLVL.

This clonotype was detected only a few times. The rearrangement uses TRBV4-3 and TRBJ2-2, with 7 bases aligning to TRBD2. The CDR3 has 16 amino acids. CDR1 LGHNA and CDR2 YSLEER come from the germline V gene. Trimming took 0 bases from V and 5 from J; bases not matched to a gene: 6. CDR3 sequence: CASSQDGGGGTGELFF. The CDR3 DNA follows: TGCGCCAGCAGCCAAGATGGCGGGGGAGGAACCGGGGAGCTGTTTTTT.

The chain is built from TRBV29-1 and TRBJ1-2; tentative D call: TRBD1 (5 bases). Trimming stripped 4 bases from V and 8 bases from J, with 11 bases between. Germline assignment: CDR1 SQVTM and CDR2 ANQGSEA. This CDR3 has 11 amino acids. The CDR3: CSVVRGNGYTF. In DNA, the CDR3 is TGCAGCGTTGTCCGGGGGAACGGCTACACCTTC.

Only a few counts were recorded for this clonotype. This chain joins TRBV28 and TRBJ2-5; D not certain. With 2 bases removed from V and 2 bases from J, the gap between germline ends came to 12 bases. The germline gives CDR1 MDHEN, CDR2 SYDVKM. The CDR3 covers 15 residues. Written as DNA, the CDR3 is TGTGCCAGCAGTTTAGGTGCCAGCCCACAAGAGACCCAGTACTTC. The encoded protein is CASSLGASPQETQYF.

The DNA of the CDR3 is TGTGCCAGCAGTGGGGAGGGCAGGGCAGGGGAATATCAGCCCCAGCATTTT. Its protein is CASSGEGRAGEYQPQHF. V is TRBV25-1 and J is TRBJ1-5; TRBD1 might be the D (6 bases). V gave up 4 bases and J gave up 5 bases, with 21 bases separating them. Germline lookup yields CDR1 MGHDK and CDR2 SYGVNS. The CDR3 covers 17 residues. The full variable domain, completed using reference TRBV25-1 and TRBJ1-5, is EADIYQTPRYLVIGTGKKITLECSQTMGHDKMYWYQQDPGMELHLIHYSYGVNSTEKGDLSSESTVSRIRTEHFPLTLESARPSHTSQYLCASSGEGRAGEYQPQHFGDGTRLSIL.

This clonotype was observed a handful of times. The chain carries TRBV7-8 and TRBJ1-3, with 7 bases aligning to TRBD1. This CDR3 spans 15 amino acids. V lost 5 bases, J lost 3 bases, and 7 bases stayed unmatched. From germline, CDR1 is SGHVS and CDR2 FQNEAQ. In nucleotides, the CDR3 is TGTGCCAGCAGCCCGGTGACAGGGTTTGGAAACACCATATATTTT. This codes for CASSPVTGFGNTIYF.

This clonotype was recorded a few times. This CDR3 reads CATSEGTQSYYGYTF. The CDR3 DNA reads TGTGCCACCAGTGAAGGGACACAATCATACTATGGCTACACCTTC. The V call is TRBV24-1, the J call TRBJ1-2; D is perhaps TRBD1 (6 bases). Germline loops: CDR1 KGHDR, CDR2 SFDVKD. This CDR3 contains 15 residues. V was clipped by 4 bases and J by 3 bases, with 14 bases between them.

The genes are TRBV2 and TRBJ2-3, with D perhaps TRBD1 (6 bases). Per germline, CDR1 SNHLY and CDR2 FYNNEI. With 4 bases removed from V and 4 bases from J, the gap between germline ends came to 12 bases. The CDR3 runs 14 residues. CDR3 loop: CASSGGGWADTQYF. DNA of the CDR3: TGTGCCAGCAGTGGAGGGGGTTGGGCAGATACGCAGTATTTT.

V gene TRBV20-1 combines with J gene TRBJ2-7, with 7 bases fitting TRBD1. The V and J ends lost 3 bases and 4 bases, in that order; junction bases with no gene match: 9. Germline V gives CDR1 DFQATT, CDR2 SNEGSKA (reference sequence). This CDR3 region has 14 residues. As DNA, the CDR3 is TGCAGTGCTAGCCCAGACAACAGGGGATACGAGCAGTACGTC. It yields the protein CSASPDNRGYEQYV.